Below are 20 T cell receptor beta chains sequenced from a single sample in a study of OX40 agonist ivuxolimab in advanced cancers. Sequencing was performed with immunoSEQ multiplex PCR; in TCRdb, only in-frame clones are kept and a portion is missing. Of tens of thousands of clones listed, more than 70% were seen once; the top ten hold 2% to 2.5%. Sequenced material: CD4+ or CD8+ T cells sorted from blood, taken in a trial of the OX40 agonist ivuxolimab. The source is an adult with an advanced solid tumor such as melanoma, head and neck, liver or kidney cancer.

This chain links TRBV19 with TRBJ2-7; the match to TRBD1 covers 9 bases. CDR1 is LNHDA, CDR2 SQIVND, per germline (reference sequence). The CDR3 consists of 13 residues. J lost 5 bases, V lost 8 bases, and 7 bases had no gene match. CDR3: CASARDRVNEQYF. The CDR3 nucleotides read TGTGCCAGTGCCCGGGACAGGGTGAACGAGCAGTACTTC.

V usage is TRBV18 and J usage is TRBJ2-6; D is possibly TRBD1 (6 bases). Germline V gene sequence: CDR1 KGHSH, CDR2 LQKENI. V dropped 4 bases and J dropped 7 bases, with 14 bases sitting between them. This CDR3 is built from 15 residues. Here the CDR3 reads CASSLQGPGANVLTF. For the CDR3, the DNA is TGTGCCAGCTCACTACAGGGTCCCGGTGCCAACGTCCTGACTTTC.

The J gene is TRBJ2-1, the V gene TRBV28, with D perhaps TRBD1 (7 bases). V dropped 5 bases and J dropped 11 bases, with 28 bases sitting between them. The CDR3 consists of 17 residues. Germline CDR1 is MDHEN and CDR2 is SYDVKM. The CDR3 coding sequence is TGTGCCAGCAGTCCTGGGGGGACACAGGGGAAGAGTCAAAAGCAGTTCTTC. As protein: CASSPGGTQGKSQKQFF.

The gene calls are TRBV10-2 and TRBJ2-7, with D maybe TRBD1 (5 bases). The V end was cut by 3 bases, the J end by 0 bases, with 12 bases between. The V gene's germline CDR1 is WSHSY and CDR2 SAAADI. The CDR3 is 15 residues long. This CDR3 is CASSDVGRASYEQYF. The CDR3, as DNA: TGCGCCAGCAGTGACGTGGGCAGGGCCTCCTACGAGCAGTACTTC.

J is TRBJ2-2 and V is TRBV18, with D unresolved. Germline assignment: CDR1 KGHSH and CDR2 LQKENI. The CDR3 has 13 amino acids. The V gene lost 3 bases and the J gene lost 4 bases, with 6 bases spanning the gap. The CDR3 reads CASSPQSTGELFF. CDR3 nucleotide sequence: TGTGCCAGCTCACCCCAAAGCACCGGGGAGCTGTTTTTT.

CDR3: CASSFRGPGEQYF. In nucleotides, the CDR3 is TGTGCCAGCAGTTTTAGGGGGCCTGGGGAGCAGTACTTC. The chain combines TRBV28 with TRBJ2-7; 7 bases match TRBD1. From germline, CDR1 is MDHEN and CDR2 SYDVKM. This CDR3 is built from 13 residues. J gave up 7 bases and V 3 bases, and 6 bases lay outside the gene matches.

In this sample, this clone turned up a few times. The chain has TRBV7-2 and TRBJ2-3, with TRBD2 matching over 9 bases. From germline, CDR1 is SGHTA and CDR2 FQGNSA. The CDR3 consists of 15 residues. The J segment lost 4 bases and the V segment lost 4 bases, leaving 6 bases of the junction unmatched. The DNA of the CDR3 is TGTGCCAGCAGCTCCCCTGGCGGGGGGGCAGATACGCAGTATTTT. Translation gives CASSSPGGGADTQYF. The full variable domain, with the rest looked up from reference TRBV7-2 and TRBJ2-3, is GAGVSQSPSNKVTEKGKDVELRCDPISGHTALYWYRQSLGQGLEFLIYFQGNSAPDKSGLPSDRFSAERTGGSVSTLTIQRTQQEDSAVYLCASSSPGGGADTQYFGPGTRLTVL.

The table lists this clone with a count of one. The chain links TRBV6-1 to TRBJ2-7; D possibly uses TRBD1 or TRBD2 (5 bases each). Germline lookup yields CDR1 MNHNS and CDR2 SASEGT. CDR3 length equals 15 residues. Between the trimmed V and J ends, which lost 8 bases and 5 bases, there was a span of 22 bases. The DNA of the CDR3 is TGTGCCAGCTGCATAGGCCCAGCAGGGACGGACGAGCAGTACTTC. It yields the protein CASCIGPAGTDEQYF.

The rearrangement uses TRBV6-5 and TRBJ2-1; a weak D match, TRBD2 (7 bases). Germline V gene data show CDR1 as MNHEY and CDR2 as SVGAGI. The CDR3 is 12 amino acids. V shed 2 bases and J shed 9 bases, with 8 bases lying between them. For the CDR3, the DNA is TGTGCCAGCAGTTACGCGGGGGCTGAGCAGTTCTTC. The encoded protein is CASSYAGAEQFF.

This sequence joins TRBV28 and TRBJ1-2; no definite D call. Trimming cost V 4 bases and J 8 bases, with 14 bases left between them. Germline CDR1 reads MDHEN; CDR2 reads SYDVKM. The length of the CDR3 is 13 residues. CDR3 DNA: TGTGCCAGCAGTTCAGATCAACTCAGGGGCTACACCTTC. Translated: CASSSDQLRGYTF.

The rearrangement links TRBV5-1 to TRBJ1-2, with D unresolved. The germline V and J ends were trimmed by 0 bases and 4 bases, with 10 bases remaining between them. This CDR3 is built from 14 residues. Germline lookup yields CDR1 SGHRS and CDR2 YFSETQ. CDR3 DNA sequence: TGCGCCAGCAGCTTGGCCGGGGAAGGCTATGGCTACACCTTC. Translated, it gives CASSLAGEGYGYTF.

This sequence joins TRBV18 and TRBJ2-5; possibly TRBD2 for D (5 bases). Between the trimmed V and J ends, which lost 2 bases and 11 bases, there was a span of 12 bases. The CDR3 is 12 residues long. CDR1 is KGHSH, CDR2 LQKENI, per germline. Here the CDR3 reads CASSPGREEQYF. In DNA, the CDR3 is TGTGCCAGCTCACCAGGTCGGGAAGAGCAGTACTTC.

The chain is built from TRBV7-9 and TRBJ1-3, with unresolved D. V was clipped by 9 bases and J by 4 bases, with 13 bases between them. Per the germline V gene, CDR1 is SEHNR and CDR2 is FQNEAQ (reference sequence). This CDR3 is 13 amino acids long. This CDR3 reads CASSEVLGNTIYF. CDR3 DNA sequence: TGTGCCAGTAGCGAGGTTTTAGGAAACACCATATATTTT.

This rearrangement joins TRBV7-2 to TRBJ1-1, with D hard to call. CDR3 length equals 13 residues. Trimming took off 5 bases at V and 1 base at J, with 8 bases between the two ends. Germline CDR1 SGHTA, CDR2 FQGNSA. The CDR3 DNA follows: TGTGCCAGCAGCGGCAGCTCGAACACTGAAGCTTTCTTT. It codes for CASSGSSNTEAFF.

The chain has TRBV19 and TRBJ2-1, with a tentative D call TRBD2 (7 bases). Germline lookup yields CDR1 LNHDA and CDR2 SQIVND (reference sequence). V shed 7 bases and J shed 8 bases, with 18 bases lying between them. CDR3 length: 14 residues. CDR3 protein: CASKRGGAMDEQFF. The CDR3 DNA is TGTGCCAGTAAAAGGGGGGGGGCAATGGATGAGCAGTTCTTC.

The rearrangement links TRBV6-5 to TRBJ2-5; 9 nucleotides agree with TRBD1. The CDR3 has 14 amino acids. Germline assignment: CDR1 MNHEY and CDR2 SVGAGI. V was clipped by 5 bases and J by 3 bases; unmatched bases: 4. CDR3 loop: CASSRDRAKETQYF. The CDR3 DNA reads as TGTGCCAGCAGTCGGGACAGGGCCAAAGAGACCCAGTACTTC.

The chain has TRBV18 and TRBJ1-5; D may be TRBD1 (6 bases). The CDR3 contains 15 residues. Germline V gene data show CDR1 as KGHSH and CDR2 as LQKENI. Trimming took 2 bases from V and 7 from J, leaving 15 bases between them. The CDR3, as DNA: TGTGCCAGCTCACCAGGACAGCCGTTTGGCCAGCCCCAGCATTTT. Encoded protein: CASSPGQPFGQPQHF.

The chain has TRBV19 and TRBJ1-1; 7 positions agree with TRBD1. V dropped 6 bases and J dropped 7; count of bases not matched to a gene: 11. The CDR3 loop spans 14 amino acids. Per the germline V gene, CDR1 is LNHDA and CDR2 is SQIVND (reference sequence). CDR3 sequence (DNA): TGTGCCAGTAGCCCGGGACAGCAAGGGGGTGAAGCTTTCTTT. This gives the protein CASSPGQQGGEAFF.

The J gene is TRBJ1-2, the V gene TRBV27, with 8 bases aligning to TRBD1. From germline, CDR1 is MNHEY and CDR2 SMNVEV (reference sequence). CDR3 length: 14 amino acids. V lost 6 bases to trimming and J lost 13 bases; unmatched junction nucleotides: 16. CDR3 sequence (DNA): TGTGCCAGCAGACTTAATATCGACAGGGGTGTACCCACCTTC. As protein: CASRLNIDRGVPTF.

This chain links TRBV7-2 with TRBJ2-7; no clear D gene. This CDR3 contains 14 residues. V was trimmed by 6 bases and J by 1 base, leaving 13 bases between them. Germline lookup yields CDR1 SGHTA and CDR2 FQGNSA. The CDR3 sequence is CASSNSIDSYEQYF. CDR3 sequence (DNA): TGTGCCAGCAGTAATAGTATAGATTCCTACGAGCAGTACTTC.